This T cell receptor (beta chain) was recovered during a study of response to subunit inactivated influenza vaccine. TCRdb re-analysed the RT-PCR reads in MiXCR, keeping a single row per CDR3 protein. The sample holds just under 550,000 distinct CDR3 sequences; under 30% are singletons and the top ten take 2.5% to 3.5%. This clonotype was found a few times. J was trimmed by 6 bases and V by 4 bases; bases with no gene match: 6. Germline loops: CDR1 SGHRS, CDR2 YFSETQ. This CDR3 comprises 14 residues. The sample was also reused in another study, on T cells expressing NK-cell markers. According to that study: UMIs accompanied the 5'RACE template switching by which TCR beta cDNA was made.

The TCR sequence derives from a man between 50 and 59 years old who received an inactivated influenza vaccine. Sequencing used CD4+ T cells sorted from PBMCs, obtained 12 days after vaccination. The chain uses TRBV5-1 and TRBJ2-1; 8 bases align to TRBD2. As DNA, the CDR3 is TGCGCCAGCAGCCGGGGGGGATTGATCAATGAGCAGTTCTTC. This gives the protein CASSRGGLINEQFF.